Each of the 26 T cell receptor beta chains below was sequenced from the same sample in a study of metastatic and nonmetastatic thyroid tumors. TCRdb re-analyzed the PCR reads through MiXCR. The sample carries fewer than 40,000 clones, about 16% recorded once. Each patient went into thyroid surgery without having received any treatment. The source material was blood. The receptors come from a female donor with papillary thyroid cancer or a benign thyroid nodule (not recorded which). Some clones in this sample may be carry-over from other donors' samples.

This clone has a count of ten or more. This chain connects TRBV24-1 to TRBJ2-2; D remains unclear. The germline V and J ends were trimmed by 5 bases and 5 bases, with 5 bases remaining between them. The CDR3 totals 12 residues. Germline values: CDR1 KGHDR, CDR2 SFDVKD. CDR3 protein: CATSGLTGELFF. CDR3 DNA: TGTGCCACCAGTGGGTTAACCGGGGAGCTGTTTTTT.

This chain joins TRBV28 and TRBJ2-7, with TRBD2 matching 7 bases. Germline V lookup: CDR1 MDHEN, CDR2 SYDVKM. Germline trimming cut 8 bases from V and 6 bases from J; bases unmatched to any gene: 10. The CDR3 has 13 residues. The DNA of the CDR3 is TGTGCCAGCTCTCGGGGGGAACGGTTCGAGCAGTACTTC. Protein product: CASSRGERFEQYF.

This clone was detected many times. This CDR3 is missing its conserved last phenylalanine or tryptophan, likely due to a read error. The DNA is omitted, as the CDR3 cannot be located on it reliably, and the CDR3 follows TCRdb's listing. The identical CDR3 is also encoded by other nucleotide sequences in the sample. The rearrangement links TRBV7-3 to TRBJ1-6. Including both end residues, the CDR3 is 8 amino acids long. Germline loops: CDR1 SGHTA, CDR2 FQGTGA. The CDR3 reads CASSLLAG.

This clone was counted many times. CDR3 region: CASSAWTGYGYTF. DNA of the CDR3: TGTGCCAGCAGCGCATGGACGGGCTATGGCTACACCTTC. V gene TRBV3-1 combines with J gene TRBJ1-2; no definite D call. CDR1 LGHDT and CDR2 YNNKEL come from the germline V gene (reference sequence). Trimming stripped 5 bases from V and 4 bases from J, with 11 bases between. The CDR3 is 13 residues long.

This clone was seen at least ten times. The chain carries TRBV28 and TRBJ2-7; D gene ambiguous. V shed 5 bases and J shed 3 bases, with 14 bases lying between them. The CDR3 contains 14 residues. CDR1 and CDR2 (germline): MDHEN, SYDVKM. This chain's CDR3 is CASSAGGERYEQYF. The CDR3 DNA follows: TGTGCCAGCAGTGCCGGTGGGGAACGCTACGAGCAGTACTTC.

This chain connects TRBV20-1 to TRBJ2-7; 9 bases map to TRBD2. Looked up from germline, CDR1 is DFQATT and CDR2 is SNEGSKA (reference sequence). The CDR3 is 14 amino acids. V lost 5 bases and J lost 4; bases outside the gene matches: 9. The CDR3 spells CSARGVAGGYEQYF. The DNA of the CDR3 is TGCAGTGCTCGGGGGGTTGCGGGAGGGTACGAGCAGTACTTC.

The sample holds many counts of this clone. V is TRBV20-1 and J is TRBJ1-2, with D uncertain. V was trimmed by 4 bases and J by 4 bases, leaving 7 bases between them. Germline V gives CDR1 DFQATT, CDR2 SNEGSKA (reference sequence). The CDR3 totals 11 residues. The CDR3 DNA reads TGCAGTGCTATAGCTGGCTATGGCTACACCTTC. Translating gives CSAIAGYGYTF.

This clone was counted many times. The V gene is TRBV30, the J gene TRBJ2-5; 8 nucleotides match TRBD2. The CDR3 loop spans 14 amino acids. J lost 5 bases, V lost 1 base, and 6 bases had no gene match. CDR1 GTSNPN and CDR2 SVGIG come from the germline V gene (reference sequence). CDR3 DNA: TGTGCCTGGAGTGGCGGACTAGCCGGCGAGACCCAGTACTTC. It encodes CAWSGGLAGETQYF.

This clone was recorded many times. This chain connects TRBV19 to TRBJ2-2; the match to TRBD1 covers 9 bases. The J segment lost 5 bases and the V segment lost 7 bases, leaving 2 bases of the junction unmatched. Germline CDR1 and CDR2: LNHDA and SQIVND (reference sequence). There are 13 residues in the CDR3. CDR3: CASNDRGTGELFF. CDR3 bases: TGTGCCAGTAATGACAGGGGGACCGGGGAGCTGTTTTTT.

This clone was recorded many times. The chain combines TRBV11-2 with TRBJ1-5; D unclear. V lost 4 bases and J 2 bases, leaving 9 bases between the germline ends. The CDR3 consists of 14 residues. The germline V gene encodes CDR1 SGHAT and CDR2 FQNNGV. As DNA, the CDR3 is TGTGCCAGCAGCTCAAGGCAGGGCAATCAGCCCCAGCATTTT. It is translated as CASSSRQGNQPQHF.

There are many counts of this clone. This sample includes further DNA sequences coding for the same CDR3. V is TRBV12-3 or TRBV12-4 and J is TRBJ2-7, with a tentative D call TRBD1 (6 bases). This CDR3 spans 13 amino acids. Trimming took 0 bases from V and 6 from J, leaving 9 bases between them. The chain's CDR3 is CASSLALGGEQYF. In DNA form, the CDR3 reads TGTGCCAGCAGTTTAGCGCTAGGGGGCGAGCAGTACTTC.

Many counts were recorded for this clone. The V and J genes are TRBV27 and TRBJ2-1; 10 bases are shared with TRBD2. The germline gives CDR1 MNHEY, CDR2 SMNVEV (reference sequence). Trimming removed 9 bases from V and 0 bases from J; junction bases left unmatched: 5. CDR3 size: 15 residues. The CDR3 DNA follows: TGTGCCAGTCGGACTAGCGGAAGCTCCTACAATGAGCAGTTCTTC. It is translated as CASRTSGSSYNEQFF.

The chain joins TRBV27 to TRBJ2-7, with D perhaps matching TRBD2 (6 bases). Germline values: CDR1 MNHEY, CDR2 SMNVEV (reference sequence). V was shortened by 7 bases and J by 2 bases, with 30 bases between the two germline ends. CDR3 length: 19 amino acids. As DNA, the CDR3 is TGTGCCAGCACCAAATCTACCGGGAGCACCCACCAAAAGCCCTACGAGCAGTACTTC. This sequence encodes CASTKSTGSTHQKPYEQYF.

In its sample, this clone was seen many times. V gene TRBV5-1 combines with J gene TRBJ1-2; D is ambiguous. The CDR3 is 13 amino acids. In germline, CDR1 is SGHRS, CDR2 YFSETQ. V was shortened by 2 bases and J by 2 bases, with 7 bases between the two germline ends. The CDR3 coding sequence is TGCGCCAGCAGCTTCGAGGGAAACTATGGCTACACCTTC. Protein product: CASSFEGNYGYTF.

In this sample, this clone turned up many times. This CDR3 reads CASSLIFTDTQYF. The CDR3 DNA sequence: TGTGCCAGCAGCTTGATCTTCACAGATACGCAGTATTTT. The rearrangement joins TRBV5-4 to TRBJ2-3; D is undetermined. V shed 1 base and J shed 2 bases, with 5 bases lying between them. The length of the CDR3 is 13 residues. Germline lookup yields CDR1 SGHNT and CDR2 YYREEE (reference sequence). Together with reference TRBV5-4 and TRBJ2-3, the CDR3 gives the full variable domain: ETGVTQSPTHLIKTRGQQVTLRCSSQSGHNTVSWYQQALGQGPQFIFQYYREEENGRGNFPPRFSGLQFPNYSSELNVNALELDDSALYLCASSLIFTDTQYFGPGTRLTVL.

The table lists this clone with many counts. The V and J genes are TRBV20-1 and TRBJ2-7, with D possibly called TRBD1 or TRBD2 (5 bases each). CDR1 DFQATT and CDR2 SNEGSKA come from the germline V gene (reference sequence). Trimming took off 5 bases at V and 9 bases at J, with 17 bases between the two ends. The CDR3 totals 12 residues. The CDR3 spells CSAPGPPRGQYF. Here the CDR3 DNA reads TGCAGTGCTCCGGGACCTCCACGAGGGCAGTACTTC.

The V gene is TRBV6-5, the J gene TRBJ1-1, with 7 bases fitting TRBD1. In germline, CDR1 is MNHEY, CDR2 SVGAGI. The CDR3 is 14 amino acids. V shed 0 bases, J shed 4 bases, and the junction held 2 bases outside the gene matches. The CDR3 DNA sequence: TGTGCCAGCAGTTACTCGGCAGGGGGCACTGAAGCTTTCTTT. It specifies CASSYSAGGTEAFF.

This clone showed up just a few times. Given a much more abundant clone one base away, this may be a read error. Within the sample, other DNA sequences also encode this same CDR3. This chain uses TRBV11-3 with TRBJ2-4; D possibly corresponds to TRBD2 (6 bases). The CDR3 extends over 14 amino acids. Trimming stripped 5 bases from V and 6 bases from J, with 14 bases between. From germline, CDR1 is SGHNT and CDR2 YENEEA. The CDR3 reads CASSPGGGSNIQYF. CDR3 nucleotide sequence: TGTGCCAGCAGCCCCGGTGGGGGGTCAAACATTCAGTACTTC.

The rearrangement joins TRBV27 to TRBJ2-1; D not resolved. The germline V gene encodes CDR1 MNHEY and CDR2 SMNVEV (reference sequence). The CDR3 contains 16 residues. The germline V and J ends were trimmed by 6 bases and 13 bases, with 28 bases remaining between them. Here the CDR3 reads CASSALGGISYNYQFF. CDR3 coding DNA: TGTGCCAGCAGCGCCCTGGGTGGGATCTCCTACAATTATCAGTTCTTC.

This clone was counted many times. The chain uses TRBV19 and TRBJ2-3; 7 bases fit TRBD2. Germline V lookup: CDR1 LNHDA, CDR2 SQIVND (reference sequence). This CDR3 contains 16 residues. With 3 bases clipped from V and 2 bases from J, the junction kept 8 bases outside the gene matches. The chain's CDR3 is CASSIFRAGSTDTQYF. The CDR3 DNA is TGTGCCAGTAGTATTTTTCGAGCGGGATCCACAGATACGCAGTATTTT.

This clone has at least ten counts. This chain uses TRBV6-6 with TRBJ1-4, with TRBD1 matching over 8 bases. The CDR3 runs 15 residues. V shed 2 bases, J shed 6 bases, and the junction held 5 bases outside the gene matches. Germline-derived CDR1 and CDR2 are MNHNY and SVGAGI (reference sequence). The CDR3 here is CASSYGQGRDEKLFF. The CDR3 DNA reads as TGTGCCAGCAGTTACGGACAGGGAAGGGATGAAAAACTGTTTTTT.

This clone was recorded only once. The chain employs TRBV20-1 and TRBJ2-2; 7 positions agree with TRBD2. The length of the CDR3 is 15 residues. Germline CDR1 DFQATT, CDR2 SNEGSKA (reference sequence). The junction had 9 bases not matched to a gene; V was cut back by 1 base and J by 7 bases. The CDR3 region has the DNA TGCAGTGCTAGAGTCGGCGGGAGTGATGGCGGGGAGCTGTTTTTT. The encoded protein is CSARVGGSDGGELFF.

This clone was seen many times. Other DNA sequences in this sample translate to the same CDR3. The CDR3 DNA reads TGTGCCAGCAGTGAATGGGCAGGAGGGAACACTGAAGCTTTCTTT. Its translation: CASSEWAGGNTEAFF. The chain links TRBV6-1 to TRBJ1-1, with no clear D. The germline V gene encodes CDR1 MNHNS and CDR2 SASEGT. The CDR3 sequence is 15 residues long. Trimming removed 2 bases at V and 1 base at J, with 11 bases between.

The chain carries TRBV28 and TRBJ2-7; maybe TRBD1 (6 bases). The CDR3 consists of 15 residues. Germline loops: CDR1 MDHEN, CDR2 SYDVKM. V lost 6 bases and J lost 4, with 19 bases in between. CDR3 bases: TGTGCCAGCAGGTCCGCTCCCCGGACAGTATACGAGCAGTACTTC. This sequence encodes CASRSAPRTVYEQYF. Together with reference TRBV28 and TRBJ2-7, the CDR3 gives the full variable domain: DVKVTQSSRYLVKRTGEKVFLECVQDMDHENMFWYRQDPGLGLRLIYFSYDVKMKEKGDIPEGYSVSREKKERFSLILESASTNQTSMYLCASRSAPRTVYEQYFGPGTRLTVT.

This clone has a count of ten or more. The CDR3 spells CASSLGGRGGQFF. The CDR3 nucleotides are TGTGCCAGCAGCTTGGGGGGGCGAGGAGGGCAGTTCTTC. This chain joins TRBV7-9 and TRBJ2-1; a weak D match, TRBD2 (7 bases). V gave up 3 bases and J gave up 12 bases, with 15 bases separating them. Germline assignment: CDR1 SEHNR and CDR2 FQNEAQ (reference sequence). This CDR3 comprises 13 residues.

Note on this clone: This may be a read error: a much more frequent sequence differs by one nucleotide. This rearrangement joins TRBV25-1 to TRBJ1-6; D uncertain. The CDR3 contains 11 residues. Germline CDR1 reads MGHDK; CDR2 reads SYGVNS. CDR3 DNA sequence: TGTTCCAGCAGTGAATATGGACCCCTCCACTTT. Translated: CSSSEYGPLHF.